The clone carrying this T cell receptor (beta chain) was observed a handful of times. Its antigen remains unknown. These data belong to a study of T cells after yellow fever vaccination. Overall study: Each low-cell-number fraction was prepared by means of SMART-Seq v4 Ultra Low Input. Points from the study as a whole: It was a small share of clonotypes that appeared in both CD4 and CD8 compartments.

The CDR3 is made up of 11 amino acids. Germline V gene sequence: CDR1 SEHNR, CDR2 FQNEAQ (reference sequence). Trimming took 6 bases from V and 7 from J, leaving 9 bases between them. TCRdb reanalysed the 5' RACE reads using MiXCR and keeps one entry per CDR3 protein. The data show hundreds of thousands of distinct CDR3 sequences, under 20% seen once. The chain combines TRBV7-9 with TRBJ1-1, with D hard to call. The sample here was PBMCs, taken before the yellow fever booster vaccination. This TCR was sampled from a man younger than 35 who received the YFV17D yellow fever vaccine. The CDR3 coding sequence is TGTGCCAGCAGTACAGTGCGTGAAGCTTTCTTT. It specifies CASSTVREAFF. The full variable domain, with the rest looked up from reference TRBV7-9 and TRBJ1-1, is DTGVSQNPRHKITKRGQNVTFRCDPISEHNRLYWYRQTLGQGPEFLTYFQNEAQLEKSRLLSDRFSAERPKGSFSTLEIQRTEQGDSAMYLCASSTVREAFFGQGTRLTVV.